The T cell receptor beta chain described here comes from a study of OX40 agonist ivuxolimab in advanced cancers. CDR1 and CDR2 from the germline V gene are SNHLY and FYNNEI. Trimming removed 6 bases at V and 5 bases at J, with 9 bases between. The CDR3 runs 12 residues. Findings and limits, study-wide: Doses of 0.1 to 3.0 mg/kg were accompanied by clonal expansion of CD4+ and CD8+ blood T cells by week 6. Expanded clones were, on average, more numerous in CD8+ T cells than in CD4+.

Measured with immunoSEQ multiplex PCR; TCRdb has only the in-frame clones, and not every one. The repertoire has 60,000 to 85,000 clones, approximately 78% of them found once; the top ten carry 6.7%. Anyone with autoimmune disease history or systemic immunosuppression was excluded. In the case of this clone: The antigen is not known.

The source of this sequence is an adult with an advanced solid tumor such as melanoma, head and neck, liver or kidney cancer. Sequenced material: CD4+ or CD8+ T cells sorted from blood, taken in a trial of the OX40 agonist ivuxolimab. The rearrangement links TRBV2 to TRBJ2-3; maybe TRBD1 (5 bases). The CDR3 sequence: CASRAGRDTQYF. The CDR3 DNA reads TGTGCCAGCAGGGCAGGGCGAGATACGCAGTATTTT.